The 21 T cell receptor beta chains listed next were all sequenced from one sample in a study of technical replicates of blood from a handful of donors (dated by TCRdb to about 2017). The receptor library was made with the immunoSEQ multiplex PCR assay. TCRdb carries this immuneACCESS record with in-frame sequences only. Its versions omit some clonotypes, under half of them owing to an unresolved V gene in the studies checked, with the rest unexplained. This sample holds roughly 40,000 clones; 95% to 97% were observed only once. Around 0.4% of the sample comes from the top ten. Material: T cells isolated from PBMCs. Every receptor here comes from a human donor in good health.

The chain recombines TRBV19 with TRBJ1-1; perhaps TRBD1 as D (6 bases). This CDR3 is 13 amino acids long. Germline assignment: CDR1 LNHDA and CDR2 SQIVND (reference sequence). Deletions cut 5 bases from V and 11 bases from J, with 18 bases between. This CDR3 reads CASSGDTGSWAFF. Here the CDR3 DNA reads TGTGCCAGTAGTGGGGACACTGGAAGCTGGGCTTTCTTT.

The V and J genes are TRBV4-1 and TRBJ2-2; perhaps TRBD1 as D (6 bases). Germline assignment: CDR1 MGHRA and CDR2 YSYEKL. V was clipped by 5 bases and J by 6 bases, with 13 bases between them. CDR3 length equals 14 residues. The CDR3 reads CASSEDSSAGELFF. DNA of the CDR3: TGCGCCAGCAGCGAGGACAGTTCCGCCGGGGAGCTGTTTTTT.

This clone was counted a single time. This sequence joins TRBV5-6 and TRBJ2-5; TRBD2 agrees at 10 bases. Trimming cost V 1 base and J 4 bases; bases outside gene matches: 10. The CDR3 covers 17 residues. Germline V CDR1 and CDR2: SGHDT, YYEEEE. CDR3 sequence: CASSLLAGDLGVETQYF. The CDR3 nucleotides read TGTGCCAGCAGCTTGCTAGCGGGAGATTTAGGCGTAGAGACCCAGTACTTC.

The J gene is TRBJ1-2, the V gene TRBV19; 11 nucleotides line up with TRBD1. Germline assignment: CDR1 LNHDA and CDR2 SQIVND (reference sequence). V was pared by 7 bases and J by 7 bases, with 8 bases of the junction left unmatched. The CDR3 has 14 amino acids. The CDR3 bases are TGTGCCAGTAACCGGAGGGACAGGGGGTTTGGCTACACCTTC. Translating it yields CASNRRDRGFGYTF.

The chain couples TRBV6-6 to TRBJ1-2; 8 bases agree with TRBD1. The CDR3 has 14 amino acids. V shed 6 bases, J shed 5 bases, and the junction held 8 bases outside the gene matches. Germline CDR1 reads MNHNY; CDR2 reads SVGAGI (reference sequence). The CDR3, as DNA: TGTGCCAGCAGACCAGGGGGCTGGGGGTATGGCTACACCTTC. Its protein is CASRPGGWGYGYTF.

The rearrangement joins TRBV25-1 to TRBJ2-3, with 7 bases that match TRBD2. The length of the CDR3 is 12 residues. The germline CDR1 and CDR2 sequences are MGHDK and SYGVNS. Written as DNA, the CDR3 is TGTGCATACGGACTAGGCCGGGATACGCAGTATTTT. It codes for CAYGLGRDTQYF.

This clone has just a few counts. The chain recombines TRBV2 with TRBJ1-1, with D hard to call. Trimming left V 3 bases short and J 3 bases short, with 14 bases between. The length of the CDR3 is 15 residues. CDR1 SNHLY and CDR2 FYNNEI come from the germline V gene. CDR3 region: CASSDIGQAYTEAFF. CDR3 in DNA: TGTGCCAGCAGTGATATAGGCCAGGCATACACTGAAGCTTTCTTT.

V and J are TRBV19 and TRBJ1-3; 7 bases align to TRBD1. The V and J ends lost 4 bases and 1 base, in that order; junction bases with no gene match: 7. This CDR3 is built from 16 residues. The germline gives CDR1 LNHDA, CDR2 SQIVND (reference sequence). CDR3 loop: CASSNVRGNSGNTIYF. Here the CDR3 DNA reads TGTGCCAGTAGTAATGTCAGGGGGAATTCTGGAAACACCATATATTTT.

The rearrangement links TRBV5-1 to TRBJ2-1; 7 bases match TRBD2. Losses at the gene ends were 4 bases for V and 9 bases for J; bases not matched to a gene: 10. This CDR3 spans 14 amino acids. Germline V CDR1 and CDR2: SGHRS, YFSETQ. CDR3 region: CASSLGLGVVEQFF. CDR3 sequence (DNA): TGCGCCAGCAGCCTAGGACTAGGGGTAGTTGAGCAGTTCTTC. Looking up the rest from reference TRBV5-1 and TRBJ2-1 gives the full variable domain: KAGVTQTPRYLIKTRGQQVTLSCSPISGHRSVSWYQQTPGQGLQFLFEYFSETQRNKGNFPGRFSGRQFSNSRSEMNVSTLELGDSALYLCASSLGLGVVEQFFGPGTRLTVL.

This clone was seen a few times. One junction end does not reproduce the germline sequence, and a read error may be involved. This chain connects TRBV11-2 to TRBJ2-7, with 9 bases identical to TRBD2. The CDR3 contains 15 residues. Germline loops: CDR1 SGHAT, CDR2 FQNNGV. The CDR3 nucleotides read TGTGCCAGCAGCTTTTACGGCGGGAGGGCCTATGAGCAGTACTTC. Translating gives CASSFYGGRAYEQYF.

V and J are TRBV28 and TRBJ1-1, with unresolved D. V shed 2 bases and J shed 0 bases, with 10 bases lying between them. The CDR3 extends over 15 amino acids. Germline lookup yields CDR1 MDHEN and CDR2 SYDVKM. The CDR3 coding sequence is TGTGCCAGCAGTTTACCTCGAAACTTGAACACTGAAGCTTTCTTT. Translated, it gives CASSLPRNLNTEAFF. Full variable domain (rest looked up from reference TRBV28 and TRBJ1-1): DVKVTQSSRYLVKRTGEKVFLECVQDMDHENMFWYRQDPGLGLRLIYFSYDVKMKEKGDIPEGYSVSREKKERFSLILESASTNQTSMYLCASSLPRNLNTEAFFGQGTRLTVV.

The chain links TRBV6-5 to TRBJ1-2; 10 bases are a match to TRBD1. Germline V gene sequence: CDR1 MNHEY, CDR2 SVGAGI. V shed 7 bases, J shed 4 bases, and the junction held 9 bases outside the gene matches. CDR3 length: 15 amino acids. This chain's CDR3 is CASKDWDRGGYGYTF. CDR3 sequence (DNA): TGTGCCAGCAAAGATTGGGACAGGGGTGGCTATGGCTACACCTTC.

A note on this clone: Within the sample, other DNA sequences also encode this same CDR3. The chain combines TRBV2 with TRBJ1-5; the D gene is possibly TRBD1 (6 bases). Trimming stripped 6 bases from V and 3 bases from J, with 12 bases between. The germline V gene encodes CDR1 SNHLY and CDR2 FYNNEI. The CDR3 consists of 14 residues. The CDR3 spells CASSEQGYNQPQHF. The CDR3 DNA reads TGTGCCAGCAGCGAACAGGGCTACAATCAGCCCCAGCATTTT. Complete variable domain (other parts from reference TRBV2 and TRBJ1-5): EPEVTQTPSHQVTQMGQEVILRCVPISNHLYFYWYRQILGQKVEFLVSFYNNEISEKSEIFDDQFSVERPDGSNFTLKIRSTKLEDSAMYFCASSEQGYNQPQHFGDGTRLSIL.

This clone has a single count. This chain joins TRBV19 and TRBJ1-3; D possibly corresponds to TRBD1 (5 bases). The V gene's germline CDR1 is LNHDA and CDR2 SQIVND (reference sequence). V was clipped by 3 bases and J by 2 bases, with 14 bases between them. This CDR3 is 16 amino acids long. The CDR3 protein is CASSMPPGDPGNTIYF. In DNA, the CDR3 is TGTGCCAGTAGTATGCCGCCGGGGGACCCTGGAAACACCATATATTTT.

V is TRBV11-2 and J is TRBJ1-1; tentative D call: TRBD1 (5 bases). From germline, CDR1 is SGHAT and CDR2 FQNNGV. The CDR3 consists of 13 residues. Trimming took off 5 bases at V and 1 base at J, with 8 bases between the two ends. The CDR3 spells CASSQTGNTEAFF. In DNA form, the CDR3 reads TGTGCCAGCAGCCAAACAGGGAACACTGAAGCTTTCTTT.

The count of this clone is one. This rearrangement joins TRBV6-1 to TRBJ2-7, with TRBD2 matching over 7 bases. V shed 4 bases, J shed 3 bases, and the junction held 9 bases outside the gene matches. Germline assignment: CDR1 MNHNS and CDR2 SASEGT. The CDR3 has 15 residues. The CDR3 loop is CASSVDLAASYEQYF. CDR3 nucleotide sequence: TGTGCCAGCAGTGTCGATCTAGCGGCCAGCTACGAGCAGTACTTC.

J is TRBJ2-1 and V is TRBV7-9; D possibly corresponds to TRBD2 (6 bases). V lost 2 bases, J lost 4 bases, and 12 bases lay in between. Germline-derived CDR1 and CDR2 are SEHNR and FQNEAQ (reference sequence). This CDR3 region has 15 residues. The CDR3 nucleotides are TGTGCCAGCAGCTTAAGTAGCGGCAAATACAATGAGCAGTTCTTC. Its protein is CASSLSSGKYNEQFF.

The genes are TRBV12-5 and TRBJ1-4; unclear D gene. Looked up from germline, CDR1 is LGHNT and CDR2 is FRNRAP. V lost 0 bases to trimming and J lost 8 bases, with 16 bases between them. This CDR3 has 16 residues. CDR3 in amino acids: CASGLVPEGGWEKLFF. The CDR3 bases are TGTGCTAGTGGTTTGGTACCGGAGGGTGGTTGGGAAAAACTGTTTTTT.

A word on this clone: The junction does not match germline at one end; this may be a read error. The chain joins TRBV30 to TRBJ2-7; 9 positions match TRBD2. This CDR3 has 12 residues. In germline, CDR1 is GTSNPN, CDR2 SVGIG (reference sequence). As DNA, the CDR3 is TGTGCCTCCCAGCGGGAGGCCTATGAGCAGTACTTC. Translated, it gives CASQREAYEQYF.

This rearrangement joins TRBV5-6 to TRBJ1-1; TRBD1 aligns across 7 bases. Germline V gene lookup returns CDR1 SGHDT and CDR2 YYEEEE. With V trimmed by 4 bases and J by 2 bases, 17 bases remained unmatched. The CDR3 runs 18 residues. The CDR3 reads CASSRTPSLTGRNTEAFF. DNA of the CDR3: TGTGCCAGCAGCCGAACTCCTTCATTGACAGGGAGAAACACTGAAGCTTTCTTT. Using reference TRBV5-6 and TRBJ1-1 for the parts outside the CDR3, the full variable domain is DAGVTQSPTHLIKTRGQQVTLRCSPKSGHDTVSWYQQALGQGPQFIFQYYEEEERQRGNFPDRFSGHQFPNYSSELNVNALLLGDSALYLCASSRTPSLTGRNTEAFFGQGTRLTVV.

CDR3 region: CATSGWTSGRGDTQYF. The DNA of the CDR3 is TGTGCCACCAGCGGATGGACTAGCGGGAGAGGAGATACGCAGTATTTT. V usage is TRBV15 and J usage is TRBJ2-3, with TRBD2 matching 13 bases. Germline trimming cut 5 bases from V and 5 bases from J; bases unmatched to any gene: 7. Germline V gives CDR1 LNHNV, CDR2 YYDKDF (reference sequence). The CDR3 is 16 residues long. The entire variable domain, with the rest obtained from reference TRBV15 and TRBJ2-3, is as follows: DAMVIQNPRYQVTQFGKPVTLSCSQTLNHNVMYWYQQKSSQAPKLLFHYYDKDFNNEADTPDNFQSRRPNTSFCFLDIRSPGLGDTAMYLCATSGWTSGRGDTQYFGPGTRLTVL.